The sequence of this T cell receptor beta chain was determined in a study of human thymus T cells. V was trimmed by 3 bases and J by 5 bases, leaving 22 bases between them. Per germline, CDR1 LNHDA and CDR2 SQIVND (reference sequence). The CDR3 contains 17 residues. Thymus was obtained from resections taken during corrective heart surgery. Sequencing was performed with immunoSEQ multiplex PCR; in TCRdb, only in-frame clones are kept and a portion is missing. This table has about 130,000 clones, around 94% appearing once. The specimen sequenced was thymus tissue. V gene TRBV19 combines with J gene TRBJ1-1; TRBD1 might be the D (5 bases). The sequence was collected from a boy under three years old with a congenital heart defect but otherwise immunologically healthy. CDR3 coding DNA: TGTGCCAGTAGTATCAATCCGGGACTTTGGGCGAGAACTGAAGCTTTCTTT. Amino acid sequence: CASSINPGLWARTEAFF.